This TCR beta chain was sequenced during a study of T cell responses to AZD1222 COVID-19 vaccine. Data came from immunoSEQ multiplex PCR; TCRdb stores just in-frame clones and leaves some out. The sample contains about 140,000 clones, approximately 88% of which appear only once. The CDR3 has 15 residues. V was clipped by 3 bases and J by 0 bases, with 6 bases between them. Germline V gives CDR1 MNHNS, CDR2 SASEGT. The gene calls are TRBV6-1 and TRBJ2-6; D is undetermined. The clonotype originates from an adult in good health. Source: peripheral blood, taken on day 0 of AZD1222 vaccination. CDR3 DNA: TGTGCCAGCAGTGATATAAGCTCTGGGGCCAACGTCCTGACTTTC. Translating gives CASSDISSGANVLTF.